This T cell receptor (beta chain) came from a study of siplizumab effects on memory and regulatory T cells (dated by TCRdb to about 2019). Broadly, across the study: The study looked at the effect of siplizumab, an anti-CD2 antibody, on alloreactive T-cell subsets in allogeneic mixed lymphocyte reactions made from human PBMCs. The study at large found these results: Sequences below about 10^-5 frequency were poorly captured, so only a minor fraction of alloreactive clones could be mapped to unstimulated subsets. For roughly 75-97% of proliferating CD4+ or CD8+ clones, no naive or memory phenotype could be assigned. Unstimulated naive T cells appeared to be more diverse than memory T cells, and naive cells seemed to make a substantial contribution to the alloresponse. Among mappable alloreactive CD4+ clones, the Treg-derived fraction averaged approximately 69% with siplizumab versus about 25% in control reactions. Siplizumab significantly reduced the cumulative frequency of alloreactive sequences traceable to unstimulated CD4+ memory T cells. The suppressive function of proliferating Tregs from siplizumab cultures was not functionally confirmed.

Library preparation used the immunoSEQ multiplex PCR assay. The deep sequencing platform assayed about 90,000 TCR templates per sample. Genomic DNA extracted from sorted T cells was used for TCRbeta CDR3 sequencing. Turning to the authors' computational methods: Clonal analysis of TCRbeta CDR3 data was done in the R programming language. Alloreactive CD4+ and CD8+ clones were identified by comparing unstimulated samples to CFSE-low samples taken after the reaction. Regulatory or non-regulatory origin of alloreactive CD4+ clones was assigned by matching sequences to the sorted unstimulated Treg and non-Treg repertoires. In TCRdb, the immuneACCESS table is reduced to in-frame sequences with V and J assigned. These tables do not hold every clone; where another copy was compared, an unresolved V gene accounts for under half, and the others remain unexplained. The V and J calls and clone size were taken over from that table, and D and trimming were inferred from the DNA. Recorded for this sample are around 100,000 clones; approximately 91% of them occurred a single time. Together, the top ten hold around 13% of the sample.

As for this clone: Its antigen is unknown. The input lacks base qualities; no much larger clone sits a single base away.

TCRbeta CDR3 sequencing was performed on sorted unstimulated T cells and on proliferating T cells recovered from mixed lymphocyte reactions. Fresh whole blood from ten HLA-typed healthy donors was used as the source from which PBMCs were isolated. Unstimulated CD4+ non-regulatory T cells were FACS-sorted to map the origin of alloreactive clones. The CDR3 starts with the cysteine, ends with the phenylalanine, and has 15 residues. CDR3 DNA is the only sequence kept; it has 45 bases, read in frame from the first base. The junction carries 10 bases between V and J, which are trimmed by 2 bases and 1 base respectively. CDR1 and CDR2 are drawn from the germline V gene (reference sequence): WNHNN, SYGVQD.

This chain joins TRBV10-1 to TRBJ2-3; the D gene is perhaps TRBD1, from 5 matching bases. The sequence came from a human donor in good health. The sample was non-Treg CD4+ T cells sorted from blood. This specimen's cell subset or site label, interpreted: FACS-sorted unstimulated CD4+ non-regulatory T cells. The CDR3 protein sequence reads: CASSEGAVRTDTQYF. The nucleotide sequence is given as TGCGCCAGCAGTGAGGGGGCCGTCCGCACAGATACGCAGTATTTT.